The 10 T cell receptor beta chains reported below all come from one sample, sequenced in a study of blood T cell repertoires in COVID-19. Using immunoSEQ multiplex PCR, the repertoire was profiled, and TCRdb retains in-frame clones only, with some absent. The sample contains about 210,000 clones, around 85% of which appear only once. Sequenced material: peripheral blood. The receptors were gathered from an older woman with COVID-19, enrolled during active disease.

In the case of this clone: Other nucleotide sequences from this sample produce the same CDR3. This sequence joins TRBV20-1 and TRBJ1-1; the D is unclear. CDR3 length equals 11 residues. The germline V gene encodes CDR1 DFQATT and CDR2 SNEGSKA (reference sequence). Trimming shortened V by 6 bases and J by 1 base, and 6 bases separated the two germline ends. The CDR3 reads CSAAGNTEAFF. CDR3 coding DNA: TGCAGTGCAGCCGGGAACACTGAAGCTTTCTTT.

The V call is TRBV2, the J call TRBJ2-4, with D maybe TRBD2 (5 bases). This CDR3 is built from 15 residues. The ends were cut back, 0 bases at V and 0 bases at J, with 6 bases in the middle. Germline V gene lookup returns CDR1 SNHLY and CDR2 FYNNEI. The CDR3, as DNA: TGTGCCAGCAGTGAAGCTGGACTAGCCAAAAACATTCAGTACTTC. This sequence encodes CASSEAGLAKNIQYF.

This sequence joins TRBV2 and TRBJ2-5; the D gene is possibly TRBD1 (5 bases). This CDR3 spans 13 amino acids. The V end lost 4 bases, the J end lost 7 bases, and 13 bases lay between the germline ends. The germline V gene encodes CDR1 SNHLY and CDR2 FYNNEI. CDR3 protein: CASSVGLSGTQYF. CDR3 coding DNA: TGTGCCAGCAGTGTGGGGCTGTCCGGGACCCAGTACTTC.

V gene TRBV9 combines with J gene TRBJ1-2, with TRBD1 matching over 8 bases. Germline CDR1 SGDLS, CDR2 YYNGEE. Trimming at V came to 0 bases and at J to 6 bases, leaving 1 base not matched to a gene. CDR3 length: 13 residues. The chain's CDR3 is CASSVEGQDGYTF. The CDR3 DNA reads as TGTGCCAGCAGCGTAGAGGGACAGGATGGCTACACCTTC.

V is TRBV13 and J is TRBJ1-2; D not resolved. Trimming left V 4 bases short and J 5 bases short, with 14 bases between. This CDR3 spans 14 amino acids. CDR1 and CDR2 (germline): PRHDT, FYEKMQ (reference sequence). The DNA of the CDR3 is TGTGCCAGCAGCTCCGGGATAGGCATTTATGGCTACACCTTC. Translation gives CASSSGIGIYGYTF.

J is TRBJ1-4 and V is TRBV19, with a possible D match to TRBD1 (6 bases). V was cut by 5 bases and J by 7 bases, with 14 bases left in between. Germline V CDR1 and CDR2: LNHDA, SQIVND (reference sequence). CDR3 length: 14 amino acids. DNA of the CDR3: TGTGCCAGTAGTTCTCAGGGGTCGAGTGAAAAACTGTTTTTT. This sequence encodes CASSSQGSSEKLFF. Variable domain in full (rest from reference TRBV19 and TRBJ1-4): DGGITQSPKYLFRKEGQNVTLSCEQNLNHDAMYWYRQDPGQGLRLIYYSQIVNDFQKGDIAEGYSVSREKKESFPLTVTSAQKNPTAFYLCASSSQGSSEKLFFGSGTQLSVL.

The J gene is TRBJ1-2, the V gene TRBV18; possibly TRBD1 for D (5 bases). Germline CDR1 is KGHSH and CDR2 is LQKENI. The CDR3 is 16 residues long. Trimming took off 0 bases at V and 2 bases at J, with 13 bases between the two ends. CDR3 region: CASSPPGGFGNYGYTF. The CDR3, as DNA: TGTGCCAGCTCACCACCTGGGGGGTTTGGCAACTATGGCTACACCTTC. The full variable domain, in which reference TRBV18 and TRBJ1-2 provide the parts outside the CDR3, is NAGVMQNPRHLVRRRGQEARLRCSPMKGHSHVYWYRQLPEEGLKFMVYLQKENIIDESGMPKERFSAEFPKEGPSILRIQQVVRGDSAAYFCASSPPGGFGNYGYTFGSGTRLTVV.

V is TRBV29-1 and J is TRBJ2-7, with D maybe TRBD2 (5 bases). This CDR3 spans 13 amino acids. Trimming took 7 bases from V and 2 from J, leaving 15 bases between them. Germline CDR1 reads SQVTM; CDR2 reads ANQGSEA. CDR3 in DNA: TGCAGCGCCGTCCGGGATTCAACCTACGAGCAGTACTTC. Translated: CSAVRDSTYEQYF.

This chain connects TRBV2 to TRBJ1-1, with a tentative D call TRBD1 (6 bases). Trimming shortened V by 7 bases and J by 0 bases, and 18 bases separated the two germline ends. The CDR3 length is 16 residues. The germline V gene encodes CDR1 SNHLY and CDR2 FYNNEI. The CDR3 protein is CASIYGLAGVNTEAFF. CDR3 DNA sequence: TGTGCCAGCATCTACGGTTTGGCAGGGGTGAACACTGAAGCTTTCTTT.

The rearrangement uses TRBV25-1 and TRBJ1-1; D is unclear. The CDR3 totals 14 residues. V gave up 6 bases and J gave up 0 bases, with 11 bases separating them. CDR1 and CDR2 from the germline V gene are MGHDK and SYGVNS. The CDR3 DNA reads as TGTGCCAGCAGCGACTCGCCGATGAACACTGAAGCTTTCTTT. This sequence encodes CASSDSPMNTEAFF.